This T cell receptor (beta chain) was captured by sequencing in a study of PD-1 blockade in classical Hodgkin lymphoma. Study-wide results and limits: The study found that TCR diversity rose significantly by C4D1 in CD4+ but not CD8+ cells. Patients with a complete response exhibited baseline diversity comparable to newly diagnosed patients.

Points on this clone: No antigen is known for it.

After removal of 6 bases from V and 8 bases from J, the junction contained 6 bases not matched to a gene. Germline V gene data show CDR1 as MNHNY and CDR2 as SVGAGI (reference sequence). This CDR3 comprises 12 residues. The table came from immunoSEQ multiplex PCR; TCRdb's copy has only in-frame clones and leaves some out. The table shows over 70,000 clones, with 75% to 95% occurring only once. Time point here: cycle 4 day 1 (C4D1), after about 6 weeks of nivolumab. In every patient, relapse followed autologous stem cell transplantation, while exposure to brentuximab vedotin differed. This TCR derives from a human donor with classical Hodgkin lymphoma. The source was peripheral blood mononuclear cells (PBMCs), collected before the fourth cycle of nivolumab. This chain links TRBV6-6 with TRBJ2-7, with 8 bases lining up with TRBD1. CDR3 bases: TGTGCCAGCAGCCAGGACAGGGAGAAGCAGTACTTC. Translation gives CASSQDREKQYF.